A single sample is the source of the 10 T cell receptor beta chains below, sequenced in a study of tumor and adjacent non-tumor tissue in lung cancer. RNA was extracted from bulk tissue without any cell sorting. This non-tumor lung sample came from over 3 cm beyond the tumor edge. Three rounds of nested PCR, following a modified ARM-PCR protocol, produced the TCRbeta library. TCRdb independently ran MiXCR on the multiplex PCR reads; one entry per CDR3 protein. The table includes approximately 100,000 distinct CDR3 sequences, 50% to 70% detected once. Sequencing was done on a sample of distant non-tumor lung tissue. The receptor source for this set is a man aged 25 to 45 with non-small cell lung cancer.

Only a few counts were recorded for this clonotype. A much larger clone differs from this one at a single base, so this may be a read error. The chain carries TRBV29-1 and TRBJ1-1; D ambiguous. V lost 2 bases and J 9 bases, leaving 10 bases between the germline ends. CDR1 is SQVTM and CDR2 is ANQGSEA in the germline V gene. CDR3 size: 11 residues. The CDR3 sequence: CSVEIGGQAFF. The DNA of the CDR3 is TGCAGCGTTGAAATCGGCGGGCAAGCTTTCTTT.

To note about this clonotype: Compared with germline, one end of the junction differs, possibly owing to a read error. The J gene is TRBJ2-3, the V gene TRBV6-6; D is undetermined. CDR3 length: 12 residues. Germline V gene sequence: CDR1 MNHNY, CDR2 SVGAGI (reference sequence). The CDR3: CASSPSRDTQYF. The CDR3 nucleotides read TGCGCCAGCAGCCCCTCTAGAGATACGCAGTATTTT.

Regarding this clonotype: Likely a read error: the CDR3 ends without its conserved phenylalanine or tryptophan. CDR3 loop: CSVEDRGKGEAFS. DNA for the CDR3: TGCAGCGTTGAAGACCGGGGTAAAGGTGAAGCTTTCTCT. The chain has TRBV29-1 and TRBJ1-1; D gene unclear. V was pared by 0 bases and J by 7 bases, with 12 bases between. The CDR3 runs 13 residues. Germline lookup yields CDR1 SQVTM and CDR2 ANQGSEA.

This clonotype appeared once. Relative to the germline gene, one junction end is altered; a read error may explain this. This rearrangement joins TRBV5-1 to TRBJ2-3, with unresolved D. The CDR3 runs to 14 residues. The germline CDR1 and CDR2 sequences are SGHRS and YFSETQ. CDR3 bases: TGCCCCAGCATCCGAGGACGGGGCACAGATACGCAGTATTTT. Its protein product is CPSIRGRGTDTQYF.

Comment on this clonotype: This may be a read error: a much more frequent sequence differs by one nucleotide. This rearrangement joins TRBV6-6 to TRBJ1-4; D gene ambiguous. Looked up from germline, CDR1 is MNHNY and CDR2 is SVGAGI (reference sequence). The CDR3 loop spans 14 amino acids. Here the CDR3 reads CASSYSRSEEKPFF. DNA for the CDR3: TGTGCCAGCAGTTACTCGAGGTCGGAAGAAAAACCGTTTTTT.

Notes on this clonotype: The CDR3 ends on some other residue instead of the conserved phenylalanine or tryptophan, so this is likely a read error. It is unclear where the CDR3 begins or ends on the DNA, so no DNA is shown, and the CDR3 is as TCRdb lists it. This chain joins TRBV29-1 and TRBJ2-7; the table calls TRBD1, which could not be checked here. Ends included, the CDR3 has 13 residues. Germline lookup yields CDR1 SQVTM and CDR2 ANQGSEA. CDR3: CSVQPGFSYEQNL.

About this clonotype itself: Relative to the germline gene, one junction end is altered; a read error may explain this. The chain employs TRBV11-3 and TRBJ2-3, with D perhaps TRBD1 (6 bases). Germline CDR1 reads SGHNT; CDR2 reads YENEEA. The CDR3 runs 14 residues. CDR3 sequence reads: CASTLTGGRDTQYF. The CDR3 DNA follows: TGTGCCAGCACCTTGACAGGAGGCAGGGATACTCAGTATTTT.

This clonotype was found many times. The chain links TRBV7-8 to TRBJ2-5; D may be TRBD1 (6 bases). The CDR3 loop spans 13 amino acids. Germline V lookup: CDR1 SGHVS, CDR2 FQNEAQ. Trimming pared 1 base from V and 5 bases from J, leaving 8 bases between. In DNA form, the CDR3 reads TGTGCCAGCAGCTTAGACAGGGCTGAGACCCAGTACTTC. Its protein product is CASSLDRAETQYF.

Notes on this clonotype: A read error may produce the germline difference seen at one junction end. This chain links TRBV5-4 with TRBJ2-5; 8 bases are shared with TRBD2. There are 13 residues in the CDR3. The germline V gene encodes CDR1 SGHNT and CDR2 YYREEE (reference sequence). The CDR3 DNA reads TGTGCCAGCTGTAGGGACCAGCGGGAGACCAAGTACTTC. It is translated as CASCRDQRETKYF.

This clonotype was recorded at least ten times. CDR3 nucleotides: TGTGCCAGCCGAGCAGGGGCTGCAGATACGCAGTATTTT. Its translation is CASRAGAADTQYF. V usage is TRBV12-3 or TRBV12-4 and J usage is TRBJ2-3; tentatively, D is TRBD1 (6 bases). This CDR3 is built from 13 residues. The V end lost 8 bases, the J end lost 4 bases, and 13 bases lay between the germline ends.